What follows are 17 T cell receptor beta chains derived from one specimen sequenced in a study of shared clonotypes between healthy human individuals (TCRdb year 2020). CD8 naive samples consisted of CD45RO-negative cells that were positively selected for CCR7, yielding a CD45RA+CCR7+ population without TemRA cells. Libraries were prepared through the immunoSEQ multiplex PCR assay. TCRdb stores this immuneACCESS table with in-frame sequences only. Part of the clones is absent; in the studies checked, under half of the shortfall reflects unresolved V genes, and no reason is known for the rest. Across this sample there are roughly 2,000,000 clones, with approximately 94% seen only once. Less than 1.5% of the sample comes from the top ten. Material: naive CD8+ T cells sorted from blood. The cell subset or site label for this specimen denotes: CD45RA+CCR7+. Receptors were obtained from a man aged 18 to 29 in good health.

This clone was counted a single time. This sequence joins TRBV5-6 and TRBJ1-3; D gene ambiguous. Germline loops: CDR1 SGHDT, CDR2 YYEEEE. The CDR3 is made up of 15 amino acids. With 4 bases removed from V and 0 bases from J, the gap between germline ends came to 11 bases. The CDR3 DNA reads TGTGCCAGCAGCCTACCGCCAGTCTCTGGAAACACCATATATTTT. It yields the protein CASSLPPVSGNTIYF.

The CDR3 loop reads CASSLDGTSNPYEQYF. The DNA of the CDR3 is TGTGCCAGCAGCTTAGATGGGACTAGCAACCCCTACGAGCAGTACTTC. The gene calls are TRBV7-2 and TRBJ2-7; TRBD2 agrees at 9 bases. CDR3 length: 16 residues. The V and J ends lost 1 base and 2 bases, in that order; junction bases with no gene match: 6. Per the germline V gene, CDR1 is SGHTA and CDR2 is FQGNSA.

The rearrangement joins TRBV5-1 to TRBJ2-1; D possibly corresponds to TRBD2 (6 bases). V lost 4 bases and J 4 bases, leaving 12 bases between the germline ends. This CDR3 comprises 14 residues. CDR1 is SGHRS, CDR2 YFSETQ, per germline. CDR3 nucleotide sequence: TGCGCCAGCAGCAATAGCGGTTATTACAATGAGCAGTTCTTC. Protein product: CASSNSGYYNEQFF. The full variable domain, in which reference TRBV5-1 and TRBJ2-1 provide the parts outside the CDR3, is KAGVTQTPRYLIKTRGQQVTLSCSPISGHRSVSWYQQTPGQGLQFLFEYFSETQRNKGNFPGRFSGRQFSNSRSEMNVSTLELGDSALYLCASSNSGYYNEQFFGPGTRLTVL.

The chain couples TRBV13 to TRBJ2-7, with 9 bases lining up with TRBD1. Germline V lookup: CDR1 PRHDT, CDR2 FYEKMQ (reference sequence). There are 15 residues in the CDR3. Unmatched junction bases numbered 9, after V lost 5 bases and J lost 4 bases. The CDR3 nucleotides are TGTGCCAGCAGCGCCGGAGACAGGGGGTCATACGAGCAGTACTTC. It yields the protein CASSAGDRGSYEQYF.

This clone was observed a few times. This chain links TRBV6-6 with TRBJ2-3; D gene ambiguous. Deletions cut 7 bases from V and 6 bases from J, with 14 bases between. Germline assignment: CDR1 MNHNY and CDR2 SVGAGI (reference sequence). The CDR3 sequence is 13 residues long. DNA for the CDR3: TGTGCCAGCACGGACGGCTTTAGTGATACGCAGTATTTT. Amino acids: CASTDGFSDTQYF.

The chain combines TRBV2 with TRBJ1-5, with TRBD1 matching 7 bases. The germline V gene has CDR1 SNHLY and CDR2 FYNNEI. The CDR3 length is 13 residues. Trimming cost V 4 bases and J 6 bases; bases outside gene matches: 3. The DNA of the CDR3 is TGTGCCAGCAGTGCGGCAGGGGGTCAGCCCCAGCATTTT. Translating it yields CASSAAGGQPQHF.

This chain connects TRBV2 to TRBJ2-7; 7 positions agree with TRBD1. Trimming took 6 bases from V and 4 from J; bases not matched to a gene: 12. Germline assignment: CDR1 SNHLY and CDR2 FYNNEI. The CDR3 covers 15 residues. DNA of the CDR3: TGTGCCAGCAGGCTTAGTTGGACAGGATTGTACGAGCAGTACTTC. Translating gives CASRLSWTGLYEQYF.

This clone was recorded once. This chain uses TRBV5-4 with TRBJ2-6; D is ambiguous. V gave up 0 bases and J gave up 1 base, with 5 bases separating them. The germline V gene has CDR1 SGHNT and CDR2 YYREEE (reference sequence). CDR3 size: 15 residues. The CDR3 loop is CASSLVESGANVLTF. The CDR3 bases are TGTGCCAGCAGCTTGGTCGAGTCTGGGGCCAACGTCCTGACTTTC. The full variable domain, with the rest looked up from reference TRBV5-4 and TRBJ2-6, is ETGVTQSPTHLIKTRGQQVTLRCSSQSGHNTVSWYQQALGQGPQFIFQYYREEENGRGNFPPRFSGLQFPNYSSELNVNALELDDSALYLCASSLVESGANVLTFGAGSRLTVL.

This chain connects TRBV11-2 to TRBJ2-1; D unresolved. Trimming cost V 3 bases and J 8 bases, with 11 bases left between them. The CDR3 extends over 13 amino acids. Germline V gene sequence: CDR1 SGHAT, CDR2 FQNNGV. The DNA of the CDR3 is TGTGCCAGCAGCTTCGTCCTCCGGGATGAGCAGTTCTTC. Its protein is CASSFVLRDEQFF.

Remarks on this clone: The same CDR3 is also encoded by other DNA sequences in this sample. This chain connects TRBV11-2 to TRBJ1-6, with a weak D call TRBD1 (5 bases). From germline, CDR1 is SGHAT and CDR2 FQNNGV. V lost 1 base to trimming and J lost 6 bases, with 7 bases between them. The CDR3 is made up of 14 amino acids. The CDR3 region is CASSLAQGNSPLHF. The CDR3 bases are TGTGCCAGCAGCTTAGCCCAGGGTAATTCACCCCTCCACTTT.

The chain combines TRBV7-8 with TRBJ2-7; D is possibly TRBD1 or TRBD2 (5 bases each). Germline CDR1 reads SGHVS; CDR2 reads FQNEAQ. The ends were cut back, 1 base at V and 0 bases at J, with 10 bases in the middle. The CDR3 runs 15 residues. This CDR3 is CASSLGGESSYEQYF. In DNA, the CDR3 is TGTGCCAGCAGCTTAGGAGGGGAGAGCTCCTACGAGCAGTACTTC.

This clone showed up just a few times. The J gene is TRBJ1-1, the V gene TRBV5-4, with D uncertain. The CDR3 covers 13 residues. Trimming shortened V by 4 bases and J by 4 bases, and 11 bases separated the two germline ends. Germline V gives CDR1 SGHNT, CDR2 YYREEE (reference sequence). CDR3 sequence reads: CASSPVVSTEAFF. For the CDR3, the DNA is TGTGCCAGCAGCCCGGTGGTGAGCACTGAAGCTTTCTTT.

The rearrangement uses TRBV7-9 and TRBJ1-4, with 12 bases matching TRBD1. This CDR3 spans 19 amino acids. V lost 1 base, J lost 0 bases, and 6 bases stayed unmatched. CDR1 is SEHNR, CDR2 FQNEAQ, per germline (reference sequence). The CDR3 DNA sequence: TGTGCCAGCAGCTTAGTGGGGGACAGGGGGCATGCAACTAATGAAAAACTGTTTTTT. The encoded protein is CASSLVGDRGHATNEKLFF. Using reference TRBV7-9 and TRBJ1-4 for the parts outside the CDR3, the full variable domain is DTGVSQNPRHKITKRGQNVTFRCDPISEHNRLYWYRQTLGQGPEFLTYFQNEAQLEKSRLLSDRFSAERPKGSFSTLEIQRTEQGDSAMYLCASSLVGDRGHATNEKLFFGSGTQLSVL.

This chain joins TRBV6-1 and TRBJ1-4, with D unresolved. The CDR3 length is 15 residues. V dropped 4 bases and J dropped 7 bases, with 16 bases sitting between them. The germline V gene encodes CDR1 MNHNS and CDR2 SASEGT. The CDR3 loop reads CASSAQIKGTEKLFF. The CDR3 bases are TGTGCCAGCAGTGCTCAAATTAAGGGAACTGAAAAACTGTTTTTT.

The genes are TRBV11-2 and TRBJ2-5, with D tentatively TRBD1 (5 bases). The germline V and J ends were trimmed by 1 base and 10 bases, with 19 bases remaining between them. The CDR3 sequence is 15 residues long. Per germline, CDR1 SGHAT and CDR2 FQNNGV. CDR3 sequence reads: CASSLGPGKNRDQYF. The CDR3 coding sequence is TGTGCCAGCAGCTTAGGACCAGGGAAAAACCGTGACCAGTACTTC.

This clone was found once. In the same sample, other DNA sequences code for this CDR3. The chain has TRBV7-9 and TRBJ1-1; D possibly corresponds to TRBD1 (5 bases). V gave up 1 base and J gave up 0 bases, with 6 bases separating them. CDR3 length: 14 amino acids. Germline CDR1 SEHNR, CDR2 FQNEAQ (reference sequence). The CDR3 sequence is CASSLGQLNTEAFF. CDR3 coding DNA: TGTGCCAGCAGCTTAGGACAGTTGAACACTGAAGCTTTCTTT.

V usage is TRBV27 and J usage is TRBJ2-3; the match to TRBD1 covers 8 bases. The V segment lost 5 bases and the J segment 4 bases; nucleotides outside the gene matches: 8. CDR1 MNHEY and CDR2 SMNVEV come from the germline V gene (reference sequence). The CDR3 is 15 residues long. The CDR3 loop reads CASSARQGLPDTQYF. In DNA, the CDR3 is TGTGCCAGCAGTGCAAGACAGGGGCTCCCAGATACGCAGTATTTT.